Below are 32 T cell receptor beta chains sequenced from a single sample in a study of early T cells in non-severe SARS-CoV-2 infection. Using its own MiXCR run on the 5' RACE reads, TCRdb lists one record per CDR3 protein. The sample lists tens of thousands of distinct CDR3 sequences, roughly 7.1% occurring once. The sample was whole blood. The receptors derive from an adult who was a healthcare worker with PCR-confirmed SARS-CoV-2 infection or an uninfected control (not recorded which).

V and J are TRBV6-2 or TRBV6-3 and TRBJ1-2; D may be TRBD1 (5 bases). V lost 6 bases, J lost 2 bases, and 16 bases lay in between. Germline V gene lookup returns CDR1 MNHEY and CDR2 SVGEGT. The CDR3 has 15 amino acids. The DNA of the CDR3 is TGTGCCAGCAGAACACAGGTCGAGAGGAACTATGGCTACACCTTC. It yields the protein CASRTQVERNYGYTF.

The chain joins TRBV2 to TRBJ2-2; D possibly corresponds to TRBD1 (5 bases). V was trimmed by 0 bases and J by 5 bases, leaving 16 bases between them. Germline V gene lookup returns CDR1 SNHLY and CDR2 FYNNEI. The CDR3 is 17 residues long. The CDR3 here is CASSEALSQGWTGELFF. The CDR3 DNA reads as TGTGCCAGCAGTGAAGCGCTCTCGCAGGGTTGGACCGGGGAGCTGTTTTTT.

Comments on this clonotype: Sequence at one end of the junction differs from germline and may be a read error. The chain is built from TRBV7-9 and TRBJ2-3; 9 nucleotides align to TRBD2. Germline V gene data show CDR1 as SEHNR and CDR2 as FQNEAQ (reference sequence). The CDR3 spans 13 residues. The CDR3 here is CDSSPPGLAVPYF. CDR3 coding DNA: TGTGACAGCAGCCCCCCGGGACTAGCTGTGCCATATTTT.

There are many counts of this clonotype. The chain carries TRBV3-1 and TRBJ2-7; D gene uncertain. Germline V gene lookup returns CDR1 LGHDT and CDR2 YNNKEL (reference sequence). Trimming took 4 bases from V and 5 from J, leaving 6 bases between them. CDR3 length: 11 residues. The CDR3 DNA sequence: TGTGCCAGCAGCCTTTTCCACGAGCAGTACTTC. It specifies CASSLFHEQYF.

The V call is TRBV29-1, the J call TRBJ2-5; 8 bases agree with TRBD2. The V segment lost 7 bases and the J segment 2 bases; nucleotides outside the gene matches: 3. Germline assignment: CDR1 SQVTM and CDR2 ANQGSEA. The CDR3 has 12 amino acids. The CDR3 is CSGGLAQETQYF. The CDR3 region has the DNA TGCAGCGGCGGACTAGCACAAGAGACCCAGTACTTC.

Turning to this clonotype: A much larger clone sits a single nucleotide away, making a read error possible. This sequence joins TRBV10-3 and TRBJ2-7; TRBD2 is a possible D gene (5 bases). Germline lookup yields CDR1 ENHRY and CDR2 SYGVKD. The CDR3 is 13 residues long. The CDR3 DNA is TGTGCCATCGGTGAGAGGGCCCCCTACGAGCAGTACTTC. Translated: CAIGERAPYEQYF.

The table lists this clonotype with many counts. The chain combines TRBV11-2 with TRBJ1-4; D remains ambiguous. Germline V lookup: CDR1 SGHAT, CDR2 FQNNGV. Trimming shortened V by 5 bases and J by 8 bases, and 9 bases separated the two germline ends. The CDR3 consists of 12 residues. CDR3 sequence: CASSAVSEKLFF. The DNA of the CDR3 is TGTGCCAGCAGCGCCGTATCCGAAAAACTGTTTTTT.

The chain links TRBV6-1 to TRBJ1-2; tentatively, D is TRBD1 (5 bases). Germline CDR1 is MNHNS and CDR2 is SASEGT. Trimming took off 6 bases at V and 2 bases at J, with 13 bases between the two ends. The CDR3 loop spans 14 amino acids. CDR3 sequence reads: CASSLGGGNYGYTF. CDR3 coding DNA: TGTGCCAGCAGCTTGGGGGGAGGGAACTATGGCTACACCTTC.

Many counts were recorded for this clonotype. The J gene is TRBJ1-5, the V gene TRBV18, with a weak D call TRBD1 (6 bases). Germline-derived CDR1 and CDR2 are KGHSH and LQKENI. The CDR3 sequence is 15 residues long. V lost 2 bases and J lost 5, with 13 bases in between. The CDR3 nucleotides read TGTGCCAGCTCACCATATGGGGGGCAAGATCAGCCCCAGCATTTT. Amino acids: CASSPYGGQDQPQHF.

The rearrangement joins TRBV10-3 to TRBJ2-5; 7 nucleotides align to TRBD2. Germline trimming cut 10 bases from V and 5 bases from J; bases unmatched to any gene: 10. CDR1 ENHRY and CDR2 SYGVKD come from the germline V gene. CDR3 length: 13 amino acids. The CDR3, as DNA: TGTGCCACCCGAATCAGGGAGGGGGAGACCCAGTACTTC. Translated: CATRIREGETQYF.

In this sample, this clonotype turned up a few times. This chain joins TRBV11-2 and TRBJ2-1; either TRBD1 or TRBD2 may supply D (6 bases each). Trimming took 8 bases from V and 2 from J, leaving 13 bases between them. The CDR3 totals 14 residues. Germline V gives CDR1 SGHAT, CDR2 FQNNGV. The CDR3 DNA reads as TGTGCCAGCTGCTACAGGGAGGCCTACAATGAGCAGTTCTTC. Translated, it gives CASCYREAYNEQFF.

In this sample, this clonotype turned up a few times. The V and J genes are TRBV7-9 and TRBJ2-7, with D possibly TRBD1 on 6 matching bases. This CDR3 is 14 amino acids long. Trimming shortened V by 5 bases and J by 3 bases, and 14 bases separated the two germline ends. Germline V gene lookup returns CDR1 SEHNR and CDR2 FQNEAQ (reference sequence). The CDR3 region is CASSPRDNIYEQYF. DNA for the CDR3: TGTGCCAGCAGCCCCCGGGACAACATCTACGAGCAGTACTTC.

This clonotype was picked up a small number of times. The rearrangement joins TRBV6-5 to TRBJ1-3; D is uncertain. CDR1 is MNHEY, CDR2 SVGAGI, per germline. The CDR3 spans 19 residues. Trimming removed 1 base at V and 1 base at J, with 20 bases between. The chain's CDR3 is CASSYLVPGFRESGNTIYF. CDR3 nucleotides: TGTGCCAGCAGTTACTTAGTGCCCGGCTTTCGGGAATCTGGAAACACCATATATTTT.

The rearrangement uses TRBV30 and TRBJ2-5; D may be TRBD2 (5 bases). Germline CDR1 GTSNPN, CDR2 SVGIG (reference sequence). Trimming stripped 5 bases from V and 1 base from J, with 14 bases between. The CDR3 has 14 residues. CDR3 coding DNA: TGTGCCTGGTTGACCGAGGGAGCCCAAGAGACCCAGTACTTC. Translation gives CAWLTEGAQETQYF.

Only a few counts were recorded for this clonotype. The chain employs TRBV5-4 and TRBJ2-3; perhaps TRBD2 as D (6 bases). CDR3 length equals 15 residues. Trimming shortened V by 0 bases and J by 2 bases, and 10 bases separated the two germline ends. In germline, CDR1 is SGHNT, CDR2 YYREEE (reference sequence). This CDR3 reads CASSLVEGSTDTQYF. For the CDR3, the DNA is TGTGCCAGCAGCTTGGTGGAGGGTTCCACAGATACGCAGTATTTT.

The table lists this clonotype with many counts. In DNA, the CDR3 is TGTGCCAGCAGCTTATCAAGGAACACTGAAGCTTTCTTT. This encodes CASSLSRNTEAFF. V gene TRBV7-2 combines with J gene TRBJ1-1, with D uncertain. Per the germline V gene, CDR1 is SGHTA and CDR2 is FQGNSA. The CDR3 runs 13 residues. V was shortened by 2 bases and J by 1 base, with 5 bases between the two germline ends.

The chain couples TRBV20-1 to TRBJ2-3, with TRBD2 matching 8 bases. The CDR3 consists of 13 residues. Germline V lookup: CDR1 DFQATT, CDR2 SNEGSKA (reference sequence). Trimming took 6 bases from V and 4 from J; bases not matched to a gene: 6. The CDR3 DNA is TGCAGTGCGCGACTAGCGAGGGCAGATACGCAGTATTTT. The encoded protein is CSARLARADTQYF.

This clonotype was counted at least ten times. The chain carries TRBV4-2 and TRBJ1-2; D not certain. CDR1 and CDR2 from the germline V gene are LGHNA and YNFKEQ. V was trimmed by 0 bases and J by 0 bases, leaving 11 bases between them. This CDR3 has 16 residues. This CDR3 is CASSQERGTANYGYTF. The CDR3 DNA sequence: TGTGCCAGCAGCCAAGAGCGGGGTACCGCTAACTATGGCTACACCTTC.

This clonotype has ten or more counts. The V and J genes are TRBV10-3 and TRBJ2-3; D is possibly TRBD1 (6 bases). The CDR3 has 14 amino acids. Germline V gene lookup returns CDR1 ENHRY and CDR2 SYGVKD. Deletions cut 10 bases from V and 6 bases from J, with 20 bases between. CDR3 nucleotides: TGTGCCACCGGGACACCGGAGGCGGCGGATACGCAGTATTTT. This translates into CATGTPEAADTQYF.

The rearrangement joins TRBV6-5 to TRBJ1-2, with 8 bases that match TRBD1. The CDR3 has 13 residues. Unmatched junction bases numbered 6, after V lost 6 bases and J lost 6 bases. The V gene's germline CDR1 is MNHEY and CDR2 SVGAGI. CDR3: CASSRGRNDGYTF. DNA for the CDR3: TGTGCCAGCAGCAGGGGGCGAAATGATGGCTACACCTTC.

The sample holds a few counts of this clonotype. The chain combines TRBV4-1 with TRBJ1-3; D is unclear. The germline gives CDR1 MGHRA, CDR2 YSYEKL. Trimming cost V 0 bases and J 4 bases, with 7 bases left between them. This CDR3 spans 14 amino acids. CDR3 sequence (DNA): TGCGCCAGCAGCCAAGAGGGCCGGGGAAACACCATATATTTT. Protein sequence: CASSQEGRGNTIYF.

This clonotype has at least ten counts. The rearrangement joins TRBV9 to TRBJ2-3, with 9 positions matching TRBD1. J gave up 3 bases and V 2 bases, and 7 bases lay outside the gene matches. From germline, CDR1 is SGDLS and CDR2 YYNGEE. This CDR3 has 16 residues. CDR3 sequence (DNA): TGTGCCAGCAGCGTCAGTCCGGGACAGGGTACAGATACGCAGTATTTT. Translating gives CASSVSPGQGTDTQYF. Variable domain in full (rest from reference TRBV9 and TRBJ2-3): DSGVTQTPKHLITATGQRVTLRCSPRSGDLSVYWYQQSLDQGLQFLIQYYNGEERAKGNILERFSAQQFPDLHSELNLSSLELGDSALYFCASSVSPGQGTDTQYFGPGTRLTVL.

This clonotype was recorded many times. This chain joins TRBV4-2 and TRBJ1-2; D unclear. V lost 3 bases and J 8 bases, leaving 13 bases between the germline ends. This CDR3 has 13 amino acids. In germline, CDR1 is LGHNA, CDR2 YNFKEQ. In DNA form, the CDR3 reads TGTGCCAGCAGCCAGCCCCCTTCGTACGGCTACACCTTC. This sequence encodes CASSQPPSYGYTF.

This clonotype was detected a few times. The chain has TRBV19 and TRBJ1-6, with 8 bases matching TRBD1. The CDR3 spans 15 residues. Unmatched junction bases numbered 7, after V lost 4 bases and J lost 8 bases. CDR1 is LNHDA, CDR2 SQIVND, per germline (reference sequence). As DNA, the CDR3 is TGTGCCAGTAGTACCACCGACAGGGGCGATTCACCCCTCCACTTT. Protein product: CASSTTDRGDSPLHF.

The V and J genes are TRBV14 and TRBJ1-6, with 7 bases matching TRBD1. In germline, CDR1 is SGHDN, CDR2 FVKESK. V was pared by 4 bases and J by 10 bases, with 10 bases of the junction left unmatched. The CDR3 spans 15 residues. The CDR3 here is CASSLGRGGVSPLHF. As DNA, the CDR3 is TGTGCCAGCAGCCTAGGGAGAGGGGGCGTGTCACCCCTCCACTTT.

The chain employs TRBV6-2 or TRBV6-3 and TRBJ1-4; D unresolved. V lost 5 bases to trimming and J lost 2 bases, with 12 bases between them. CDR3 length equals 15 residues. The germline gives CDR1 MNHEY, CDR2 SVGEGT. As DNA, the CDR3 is TGTGCCAGCAGTCCCAACTCCGGGACTAATGAAAAACTGTTTTTT. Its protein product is CASSPNSGTNEKLFF.

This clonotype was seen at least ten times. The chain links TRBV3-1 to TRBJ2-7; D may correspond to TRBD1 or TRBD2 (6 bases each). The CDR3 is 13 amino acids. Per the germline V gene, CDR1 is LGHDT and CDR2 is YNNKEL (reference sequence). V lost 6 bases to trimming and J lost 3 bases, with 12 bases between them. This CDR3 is CASSRGTFYEQYF. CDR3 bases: TGTGCCAGCAGTCGCGGGACATTCTACGAGCAGTACTTC.

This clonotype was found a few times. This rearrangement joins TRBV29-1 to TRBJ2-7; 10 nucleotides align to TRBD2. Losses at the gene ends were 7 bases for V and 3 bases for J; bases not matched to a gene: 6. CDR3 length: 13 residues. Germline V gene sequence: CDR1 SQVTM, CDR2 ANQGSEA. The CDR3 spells CSARTSGYYEQYF. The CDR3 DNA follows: TGCAGCGCCCGGACTAGCGGCTACTACGAGCAGTACTTC.

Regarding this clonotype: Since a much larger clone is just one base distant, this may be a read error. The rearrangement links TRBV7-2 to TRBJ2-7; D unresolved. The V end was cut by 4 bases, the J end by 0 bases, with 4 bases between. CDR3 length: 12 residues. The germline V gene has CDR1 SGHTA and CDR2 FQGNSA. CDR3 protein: CASSSNSYEQYF. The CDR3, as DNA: TGTGCCAGCAGCTCAAACTCCTACGAGCAGTACTTC.

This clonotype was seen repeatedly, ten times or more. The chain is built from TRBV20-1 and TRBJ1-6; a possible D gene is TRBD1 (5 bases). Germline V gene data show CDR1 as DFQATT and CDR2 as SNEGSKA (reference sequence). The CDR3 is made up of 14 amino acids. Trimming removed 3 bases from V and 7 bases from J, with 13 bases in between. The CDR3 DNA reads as TGCAGTGCTAGTATGACAGACACAAATTCACCCCTCCACTTT. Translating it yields CSASMTDTNSPLHF.

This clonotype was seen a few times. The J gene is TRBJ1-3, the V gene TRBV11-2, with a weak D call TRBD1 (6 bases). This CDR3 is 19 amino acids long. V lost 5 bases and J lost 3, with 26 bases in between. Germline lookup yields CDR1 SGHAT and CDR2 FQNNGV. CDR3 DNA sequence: TGTGCCAGCAGCCGATTGGTGGACAGTAGGGGAGACGTTGGAAACACCATATATTTT. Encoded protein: CASSRLVDSRGDVGNTIYF.

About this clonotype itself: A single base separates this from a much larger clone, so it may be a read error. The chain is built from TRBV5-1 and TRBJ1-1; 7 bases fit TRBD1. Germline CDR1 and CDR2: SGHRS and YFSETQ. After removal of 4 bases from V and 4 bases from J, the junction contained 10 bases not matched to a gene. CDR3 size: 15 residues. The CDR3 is CASSRTGVGGTEAFF. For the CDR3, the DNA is TGCGCCAGCAGCAGGACAGGCGTGGGAGGCACTGAAGCTTTCTTT.